This T cell receptor (beta chain) was obtained from a study of T cells in tuberculosis. On the study more broadly: CD1B tetramers identified T cells specific for mycobacterial lipid GMM. Regarding the study as a whole: Active tuberculosis TCR-alpha repertoires lay closer to GMM-specific TCRs than IGRA-negative controls, suggesting clonal expansion. Samples were chosen by availability of cryopreserved specimens.

As regards this clone: What it binds is unknown.

The CDR3 sequence is 11 residues long. CDR1 is MGHDK and CDR2 is SYGVNS in the germline V gene. With 8 bases removed from V and 5 bases from J, the gap between germline ends came to 9 bases. Profiled with immunoSEQ multiplex PCR; TCRdb holds only in-frame clones, not every one. The table shows some 40,000 clones, with 95% occurring only once. J is TRBJ1-1 and V is TRBV25-1, with a possible D match to TRBD1 (5 bases). The receptor was derived from a donor aged 10-30 years with latent tuberculosis or without tuberculosis infection. The source material was PBMCs. CDR3 region: CASSKGTEAFF. As DNA, the CDR3 is TGTGCCAGCTCCAAGGGGACTGAAGCTTTCTTT.